These T cell receptor beta chains were read from a single sample in a study of T cell changes during pregnancy in multiple sclerosis. Some clones are missing from TCRdb's copy, which holds only in-frame ones; the method was immunoSEQ multiplex PCR. The table lists tens of thousands of clones, around 93% of them singletons. The sample consisted of peripheral blood, taken after pregnancy. All receptors derive from a female donor with multiple sclerosis, enrolled in a pregnancy study. Each CDR3 is given with its conserved first and last residue. A D gene is named only where the DNA matches it firmly.

J,V,D,length,CDR3,DNA
TRBJ2-1,TRBV6-1,TRBD2,13,CASSRDYYNEQFF,TGTGCCAGCAGCCGGGACTACTACAATGAGCAGTTCTTC
TRBJ1-1,TRBV4-2,-,13,CASSQDRGTEAFF,TGTGCCAGCAGCCAAGATCGGGGCACTGAAGCTTTCTTT
TRBJ2-3,TRBV19,TRBD2,13,CASSAGRTDTQYF,TGTGCCAGTAGTGCCGGGAGGACAGATACGCAGTATTTT
TRBJ2-3,TRBV7-3,TRBD1,20,CASSLNAFGTGGAGADTQYF,TGTGCCAGCAGCTTAAACGCCTTCGGGACAGGGGGCGCGGGAGCAGATACGCAGTATTTT
TRBJ1-2,TRBV18,-,15,CASSPQDKGIGGYTF,TGTGCCAGCTCACCACAGGACAAGGGCATTGGTGGCTACACCTTC
TRBJ1-4,TRBV15,TRBD1,17,CATSRAPTGATNEKLFF,TGTGCCACCAGCAGAGCACCGACAGGGGCAACTAATGAAAAACTGTTTTTT
TRBJ1-5,TRBV7-2,TRBD1,15,CASSLKGQDLRAQHF,TGTGCCAGCAGCTTAAAGGGACAGGACCTTAGGGCCCAGCATTTT
TRBJ1-5,TRBV4-1,-,16,CASSQGTEEIWQPQHF,TGCGCCAGCAGCCAAGGGACGGAGGAGATATGGCAGCCCCAGCATTTT
TRBJ2-2,TRBV7-9,TRBD2,18,CASSLETSGRADTGELFF,TGTGCCAGCAGCTTAGAGACTAGCGGGAGGGCAGACACCGGGGAGCTGTTTTTT
TRBJ1-3,TRBV7-9,TRBD1,15,CASSPTGQEGNTIYF,TGTGCCAGCAGCCCCACAGGACAGGAAGGAAACACCATATATTTT
TRBJ2-1,TRBV15,TRBD2,15,CATSRDREGLNEQFF,TGTGCCACCAGCAGAGATCGGGAGGGCCTCAATGAGCAGTTCTTC
TRBJ2-1,TRBV7-3,TRBD2,15,CASSPGLDYRNEQFF,TGTGCCAGCAGCCCCGGACTAGATTACCGAAATGAGCAGTTCTTC
TRBJ2-3,TRBV9,-,16,CASSDGGTFGTDTQYF,TGTGCCAGCAGCGATGGCGGGACGTTTGGCACAGATACGCAGTATTTT
TRBJ2-1,TRBV29-1,TRBD2,14,CSVESGRAGNEQFF,TGCAGCGTTGAAAGCGGGAGGGCCGGGAATGAGCAGTTCTTC
TRBJ2-3,TRBV7-2,TRBD2,15,CASSYMLAGVDTQYF,TGTGCCAGCAGCTACATGCTAGCGGGAGTAGATACGCAGTATTTT
TRBJ1-4,TRBV4-2,TRBD1,19,CASSQDRGQGAAGDEKLFF,TGTGCCAGCAGCCAAGATCGCGGACAGGGGGCGGCGGGTGATGAAAAACTGTTTTTT
TRBJ1-2,TRBV28,TRBD1,14,CASSTIGTGHGYTF,TGTGCCAGCAGTACAATAGGGACAGGACACGGCTACACCTTC